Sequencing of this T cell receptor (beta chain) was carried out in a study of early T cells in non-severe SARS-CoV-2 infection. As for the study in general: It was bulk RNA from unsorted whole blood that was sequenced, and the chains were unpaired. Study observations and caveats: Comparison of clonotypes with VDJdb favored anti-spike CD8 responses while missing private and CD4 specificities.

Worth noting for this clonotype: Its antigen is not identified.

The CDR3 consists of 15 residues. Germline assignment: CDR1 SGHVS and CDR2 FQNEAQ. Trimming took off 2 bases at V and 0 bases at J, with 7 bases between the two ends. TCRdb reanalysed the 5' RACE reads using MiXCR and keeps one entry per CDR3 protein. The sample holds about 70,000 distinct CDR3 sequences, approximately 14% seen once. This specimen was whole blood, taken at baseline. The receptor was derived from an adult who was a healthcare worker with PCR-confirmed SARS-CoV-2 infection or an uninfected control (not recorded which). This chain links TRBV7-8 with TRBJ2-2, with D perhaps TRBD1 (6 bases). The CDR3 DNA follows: TGTGCCAGCAGCTTAAGGGACACGAACACCGGGGAGCTGTTTTTT. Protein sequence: CASSLRDTNTGELFF.